What follows describes a single TCR beta chain. The target antigen is unknown. Trimming left V 0 bases short and J 0 bases short, with 20 bases between. The CDR3 totals 19 residues. Germline CDR1 reads SGHRS; CDR2 reads YFSETQ. The data are from a study of early T cells in non-severe SARS-CoV-2 infection. For the study at large: RNA in bulk from unsorted whole blood was sequenced, and chains were unpaired. Study-wide results and caveats: A preference for anti-spike CD8 responses marked VDJdb matching, which missed private and CD4 specificities.

The protocol attached unique molecular identifiers to individual cDNA molecules. TCRdb recomputed calls from the 5' RACE reads with MiXCR, one row per CDR3 protein. There are about 54,000 distinct CDR3 sequences in the sample; around 8.3% occur only once, and over 9.5% lies in the top ten. The chain uses TRBV5-1 and TRBJ2-3; D is uncertain. This sequence originates from an adult who was a healthcare worker with PCR-confirmed SARS-CoV-2 infection or an uninfected control (not recorded which). Sequenced here: whole blood, sampled at baseline. The CDR3 protein is CASSLAQSAVVLSTDTQYF. As DNA, the CDR3 is TGCGCCAGCAGCTTGGCCCAGTCGGCCGTGGTCCTAAGCACAGATACGCAGTATTTT.